This is a list of T cell receptor beta chains from one sample in a study of CD8+CD57+ T cells in acquired aplastic anemia. TCRdb processed the reads anew with MiXCR; each CDR3 protein has one entry. The top ten clones hold nearly 20% of a sample with approximately 220,000 distinct CDR3 sequences, roughly 45% of them seen once. The sample taken for sequencing was sorted CD4+, CD8+, or CD8+CD57+ T cells (not recorded which) from PBMCs. All receptors come from a human donor with aplastic anemia. CDR3s leave out the opening cysteine and the closing phenylalanine or tryptophan. A clone size is listed for some rows: how often the clone was seen (once, few, many), or a class if it is expanded.

V	size	J	CDR3
TRBV19	many	TRBJ1-5	ASSPGTGGFNQPQH
TRBV2	once	TRBJ2-3	ASRGTATDTQY
TRBV6-6	NA	TRBJ2-1	AISGLTTQIGEQF
TRBV19	few	TRBJ1-1	ASSTLRGQGVEAF
TRBV6-5	few	TRBJ2-2	ASRAQGANTGELF
TRBV7-9	NA	TRBJ1-4	ASSGGQGAIYATNEKLF
TRBV19	NA	TRBJ1-5	ASSPGGAGNQPQH
TRBV10-3	NA	TRBJ2-7	AISPRGDSEQY
TRBV6-5	many	TRBJ2-7	ASSNTGARAY
TRBV4-1	few	TRBJ2-2	ASSQDRGRTGELF
TRBV2	NA	TRBJ2-7	ASSVPNVSYVQY